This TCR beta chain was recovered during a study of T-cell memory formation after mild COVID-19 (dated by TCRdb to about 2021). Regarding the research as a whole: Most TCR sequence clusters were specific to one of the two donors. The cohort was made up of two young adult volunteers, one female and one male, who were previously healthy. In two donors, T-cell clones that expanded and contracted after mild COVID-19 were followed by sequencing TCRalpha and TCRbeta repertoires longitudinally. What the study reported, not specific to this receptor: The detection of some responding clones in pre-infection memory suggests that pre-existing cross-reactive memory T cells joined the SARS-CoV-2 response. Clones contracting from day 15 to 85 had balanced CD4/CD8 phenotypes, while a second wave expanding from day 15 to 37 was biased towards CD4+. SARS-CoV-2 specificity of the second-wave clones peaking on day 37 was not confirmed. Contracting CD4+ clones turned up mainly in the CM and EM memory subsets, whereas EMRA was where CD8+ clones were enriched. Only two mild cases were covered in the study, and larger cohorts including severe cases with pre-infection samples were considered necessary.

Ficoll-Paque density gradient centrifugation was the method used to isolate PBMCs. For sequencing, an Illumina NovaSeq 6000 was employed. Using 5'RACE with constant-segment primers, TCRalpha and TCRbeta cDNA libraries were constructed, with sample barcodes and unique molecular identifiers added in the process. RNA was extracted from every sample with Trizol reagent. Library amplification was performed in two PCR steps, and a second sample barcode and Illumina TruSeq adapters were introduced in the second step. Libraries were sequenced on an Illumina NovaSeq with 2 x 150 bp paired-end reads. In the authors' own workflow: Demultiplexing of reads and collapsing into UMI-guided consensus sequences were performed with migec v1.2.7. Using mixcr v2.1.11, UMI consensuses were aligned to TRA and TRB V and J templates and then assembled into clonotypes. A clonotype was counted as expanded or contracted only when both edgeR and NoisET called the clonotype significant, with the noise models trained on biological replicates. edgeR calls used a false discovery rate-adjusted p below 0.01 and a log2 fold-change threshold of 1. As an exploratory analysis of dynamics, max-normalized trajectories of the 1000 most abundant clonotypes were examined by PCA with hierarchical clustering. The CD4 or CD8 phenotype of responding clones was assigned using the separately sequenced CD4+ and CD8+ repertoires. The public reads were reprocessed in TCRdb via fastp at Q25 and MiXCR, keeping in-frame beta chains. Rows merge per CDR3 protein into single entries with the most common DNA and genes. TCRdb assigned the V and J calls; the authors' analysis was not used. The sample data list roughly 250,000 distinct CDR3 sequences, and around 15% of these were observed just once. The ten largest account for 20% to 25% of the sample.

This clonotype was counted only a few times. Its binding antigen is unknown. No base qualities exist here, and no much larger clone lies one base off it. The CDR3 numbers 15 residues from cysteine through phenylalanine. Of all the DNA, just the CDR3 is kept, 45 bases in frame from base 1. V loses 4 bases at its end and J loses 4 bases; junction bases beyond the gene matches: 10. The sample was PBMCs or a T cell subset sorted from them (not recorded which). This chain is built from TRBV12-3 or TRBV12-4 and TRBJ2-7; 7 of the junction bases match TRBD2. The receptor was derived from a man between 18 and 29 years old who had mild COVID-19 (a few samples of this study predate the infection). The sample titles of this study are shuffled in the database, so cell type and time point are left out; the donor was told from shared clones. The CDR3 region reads CASSSTGEGRYEQYF. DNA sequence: TGTGCCAGCAGTTCTACGGGGGAGGGAAGATACGAGCAGTACTTC.